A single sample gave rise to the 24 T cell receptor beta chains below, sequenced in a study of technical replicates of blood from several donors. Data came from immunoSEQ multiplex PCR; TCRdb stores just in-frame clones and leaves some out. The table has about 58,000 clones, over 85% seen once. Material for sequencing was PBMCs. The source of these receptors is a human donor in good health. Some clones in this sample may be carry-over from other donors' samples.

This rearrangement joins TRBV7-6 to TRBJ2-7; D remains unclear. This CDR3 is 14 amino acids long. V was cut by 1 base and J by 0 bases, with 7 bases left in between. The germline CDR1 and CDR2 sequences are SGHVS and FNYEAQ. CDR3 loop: CASSLVANSYEQYF. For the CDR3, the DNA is TGTGCCAGCAGCTTAGTAGCCAACTCCTACGAGCAGTACTTC. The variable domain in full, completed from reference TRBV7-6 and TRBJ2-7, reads GAGVSQSPRYKVTKRGQDVALRCDPISGHVSLYWYRQALGQGPEFLTYFNYEAQQDKSGLPNDRFSAERPEGSISTLTIQRTEQRDSAMYRCASSLVANSYEQYFGPGTRLTVT.

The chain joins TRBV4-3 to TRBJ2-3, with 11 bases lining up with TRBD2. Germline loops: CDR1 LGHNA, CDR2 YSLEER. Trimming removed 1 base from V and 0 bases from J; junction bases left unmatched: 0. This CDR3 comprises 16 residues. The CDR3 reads CASSQGTSGSTDTQYF. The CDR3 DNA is TGCGCCAGCAGCCAAGGGACTAGCGGGAGCACAGATACGCAGTATTTT.

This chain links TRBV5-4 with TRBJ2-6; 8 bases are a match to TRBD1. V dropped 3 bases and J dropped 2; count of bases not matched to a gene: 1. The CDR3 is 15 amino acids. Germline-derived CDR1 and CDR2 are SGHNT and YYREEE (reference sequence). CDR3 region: CASSWGQAGANVLTF. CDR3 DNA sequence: TGTGCCAGCAGCTGGGGACAGGCTGGGGCCAACGTCCTGACTTTC.

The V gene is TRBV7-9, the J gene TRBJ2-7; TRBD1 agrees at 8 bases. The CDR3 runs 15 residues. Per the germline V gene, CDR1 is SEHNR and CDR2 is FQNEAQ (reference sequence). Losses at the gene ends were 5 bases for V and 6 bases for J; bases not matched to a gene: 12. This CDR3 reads CASSATGAGHGEQYF. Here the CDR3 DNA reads TGTGCCAGCAGCGCGACAGGGGCCGGCCATGGCGAGCAGTACTTC.

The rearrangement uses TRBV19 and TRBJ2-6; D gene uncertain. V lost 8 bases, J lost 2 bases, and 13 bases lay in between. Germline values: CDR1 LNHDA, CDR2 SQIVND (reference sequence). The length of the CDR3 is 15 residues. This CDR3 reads CASHTQSAGANVLTF. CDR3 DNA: TGTGCCAGTCACACCCAGAGCGCTGGGGCCAACGTCCTGACTTTC.

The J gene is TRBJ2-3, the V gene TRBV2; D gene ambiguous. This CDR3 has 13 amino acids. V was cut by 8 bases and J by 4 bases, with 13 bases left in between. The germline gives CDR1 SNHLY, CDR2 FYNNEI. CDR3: CASLARFSDTQYF. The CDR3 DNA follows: TGTGCCAGCTTGGCGCGGTTTTCAGATACGCAGTATTTT.

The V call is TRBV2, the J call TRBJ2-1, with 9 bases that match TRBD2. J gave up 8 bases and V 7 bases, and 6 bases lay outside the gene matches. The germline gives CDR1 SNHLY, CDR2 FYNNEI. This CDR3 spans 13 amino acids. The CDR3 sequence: CASIAGGRDEQFF. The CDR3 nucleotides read TGTGCCAGCATTGCGGGAGGGCGGGATGAGCAGTTCTTC.

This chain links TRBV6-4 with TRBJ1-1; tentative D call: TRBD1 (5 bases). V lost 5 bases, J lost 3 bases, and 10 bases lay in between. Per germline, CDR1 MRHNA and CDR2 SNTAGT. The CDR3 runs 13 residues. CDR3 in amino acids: CASSRGLDTEAFF. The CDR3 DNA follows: TGTGCCAGCAGTAGGGGCCTCGACACTGAAGCTTTCTTT.

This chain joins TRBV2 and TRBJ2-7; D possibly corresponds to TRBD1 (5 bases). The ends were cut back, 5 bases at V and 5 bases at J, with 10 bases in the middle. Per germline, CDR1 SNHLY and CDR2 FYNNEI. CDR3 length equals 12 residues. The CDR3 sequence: CASSRRVDEQYF. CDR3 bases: TGTGCCAGCAGTCGCAGGGTGGACGAGCAGTACTTC.

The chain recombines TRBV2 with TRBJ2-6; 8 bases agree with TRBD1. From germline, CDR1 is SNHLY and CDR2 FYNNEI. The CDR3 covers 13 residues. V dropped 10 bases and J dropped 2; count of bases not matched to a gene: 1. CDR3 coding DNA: TGTGCCAAACAGGGGGCTGGGGCCAACGTCCTGACTTTC. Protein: CAKQGAGANVLTF.

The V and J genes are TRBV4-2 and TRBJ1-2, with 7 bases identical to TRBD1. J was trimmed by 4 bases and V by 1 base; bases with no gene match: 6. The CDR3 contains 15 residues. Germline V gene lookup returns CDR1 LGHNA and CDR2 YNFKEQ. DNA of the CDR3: TGTGCCAGCAGCCAAGTACGCAGGGGGAGCTATGGCTACACCTTC. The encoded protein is CASSQVRRGSYGYTF.

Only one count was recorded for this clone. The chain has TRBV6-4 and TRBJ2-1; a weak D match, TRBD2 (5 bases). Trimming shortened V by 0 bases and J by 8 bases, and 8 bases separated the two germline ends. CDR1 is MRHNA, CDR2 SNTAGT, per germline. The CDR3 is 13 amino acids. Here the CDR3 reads CASSDSASYEQFF. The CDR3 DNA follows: TGTGCCAGCAGTGACTCAGCTAGCTATGAGCAGTTCTTC.

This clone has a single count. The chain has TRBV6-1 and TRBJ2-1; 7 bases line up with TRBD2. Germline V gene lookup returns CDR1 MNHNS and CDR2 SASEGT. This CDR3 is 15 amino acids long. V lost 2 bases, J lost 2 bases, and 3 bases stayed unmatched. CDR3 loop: CASSETSEAYNEQFF. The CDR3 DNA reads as TGTGCCAGCAGTGAAACTAGCGAGGCCTACAATGAGCAGTTCTTC.

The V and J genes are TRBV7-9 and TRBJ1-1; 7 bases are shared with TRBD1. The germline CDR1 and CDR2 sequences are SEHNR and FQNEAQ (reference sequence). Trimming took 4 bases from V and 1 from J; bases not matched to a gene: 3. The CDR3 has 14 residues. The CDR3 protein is CASSSDRWNTEAFF. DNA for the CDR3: TGTGCCAGCAGCTCGGACAGGTGGAACACTGAAGCTTTCTTT.

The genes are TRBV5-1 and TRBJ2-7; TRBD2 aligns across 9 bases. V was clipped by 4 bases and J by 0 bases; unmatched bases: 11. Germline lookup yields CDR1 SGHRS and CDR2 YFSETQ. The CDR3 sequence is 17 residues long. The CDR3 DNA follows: TGCGCCAGCAGCGCCTCCCCTAGCGGGACCGTCTCCTACGAGCAGTACTTC. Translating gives CASSASPSGTVSYEQYF.

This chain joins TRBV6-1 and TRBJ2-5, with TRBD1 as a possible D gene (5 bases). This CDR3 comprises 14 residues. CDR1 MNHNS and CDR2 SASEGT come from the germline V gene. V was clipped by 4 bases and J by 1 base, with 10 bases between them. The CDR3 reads CASSVGLTQETQYF. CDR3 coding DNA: TGTGCCAGCAGTGTGGGGCTTACCCAAGAGACCCAGTACTTC.

The CDR3 coding sequence is TGTGCCAGCAGCCAAACCACCCCAGTACGGGGGAGCTCCTATAATTCACCCCTCCACTTT. Translation gives CASSQTTPVRGSSYNSPLHF. This chain uses TRBV4-2 with TRBJ1-6, with a possible D match to TRBD1 (5 bases). The CDR3 totals 20 residues. Germline V gene data show CDR1 as LGHNA and CDR2 as YNFKEQ. Trimming removed 2 bases from V and 0 bases from J, with 20 bases in between.

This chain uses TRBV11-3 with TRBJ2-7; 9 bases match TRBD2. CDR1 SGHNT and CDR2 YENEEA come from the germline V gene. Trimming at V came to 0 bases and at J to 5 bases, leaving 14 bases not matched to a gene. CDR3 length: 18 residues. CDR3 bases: TGTGCCAGCAGCTTAGAAGTGGTTCGTGGCGGGAGGGTCGACGAGCAGTACTTC. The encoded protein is CASSLEVVRGGRVDEQYF. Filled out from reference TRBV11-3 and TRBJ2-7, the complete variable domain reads EAGVVQSPRYKIIEKKQPVAFWCNPISGHNTLYWYLQNLGQGPELLIRYENEEAVDDSQLPKDRFSAERLKGVDSTLKIQPAELGDSAVYLCASSLEVVRGGRVDEQYFGPGTRLTVT.

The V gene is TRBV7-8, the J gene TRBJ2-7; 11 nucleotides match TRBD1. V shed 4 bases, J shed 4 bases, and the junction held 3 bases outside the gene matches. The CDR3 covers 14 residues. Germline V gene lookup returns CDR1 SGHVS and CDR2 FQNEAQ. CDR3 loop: CASSSDRGRYEQYF. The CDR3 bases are TGTGCCAGCAGCTCGGACAGGGGGCGGTACGAGCAGTACTTC.

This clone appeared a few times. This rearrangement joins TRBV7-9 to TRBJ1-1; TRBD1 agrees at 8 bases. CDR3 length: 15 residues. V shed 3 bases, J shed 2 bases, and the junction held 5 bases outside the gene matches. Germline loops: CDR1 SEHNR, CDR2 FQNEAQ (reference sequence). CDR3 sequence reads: CASSLGTGVNTEAFF. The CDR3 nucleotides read TGTGCCAGCAGCTTGGGGACAGGCGTAAACACTGAAGCTTTCTTT.

CDR3: CASSLGTSGDEQYF. CDR3 nucleotide sequence: TGTGCCAGCAGCTTGGGGACTAGCGGAGACGAGCAGTACTTC. This chain connects TRBV7-2 to TRBJ2-7, with 11 bases matching TRBD2. The CDR3 has 14 amino acids. Trimming cost V 3 bases and J 5 bases; bases outside gene matches: 3. Germline CDR1 and CDR2: SGHTA and FQGNSA.

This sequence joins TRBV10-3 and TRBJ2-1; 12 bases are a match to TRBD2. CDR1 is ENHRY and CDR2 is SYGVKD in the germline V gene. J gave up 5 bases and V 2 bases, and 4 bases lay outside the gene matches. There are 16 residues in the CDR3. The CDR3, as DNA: TGTGCCATCAGTGAGCCGTGGACTAGCGGGAACAATGAGCAGTTCTTC. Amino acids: CAISEPWTSGNNEQFF.

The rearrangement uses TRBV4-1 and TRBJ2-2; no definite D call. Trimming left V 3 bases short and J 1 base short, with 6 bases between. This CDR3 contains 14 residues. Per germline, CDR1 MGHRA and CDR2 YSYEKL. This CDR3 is CASSHNKNTGELFF. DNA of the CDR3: TGCGCCAGCAGCCACAACAAGAACACCGGGGAGCTGTTTTTT.

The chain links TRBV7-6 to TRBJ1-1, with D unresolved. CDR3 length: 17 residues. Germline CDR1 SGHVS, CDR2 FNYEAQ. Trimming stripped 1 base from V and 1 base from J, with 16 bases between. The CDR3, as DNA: TGTGCCAGCAGCTTAGTTCAGGCACGCAATGCGAACACTGAAGCTTTCTTT. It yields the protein CASSLVQARNANTEAFF.